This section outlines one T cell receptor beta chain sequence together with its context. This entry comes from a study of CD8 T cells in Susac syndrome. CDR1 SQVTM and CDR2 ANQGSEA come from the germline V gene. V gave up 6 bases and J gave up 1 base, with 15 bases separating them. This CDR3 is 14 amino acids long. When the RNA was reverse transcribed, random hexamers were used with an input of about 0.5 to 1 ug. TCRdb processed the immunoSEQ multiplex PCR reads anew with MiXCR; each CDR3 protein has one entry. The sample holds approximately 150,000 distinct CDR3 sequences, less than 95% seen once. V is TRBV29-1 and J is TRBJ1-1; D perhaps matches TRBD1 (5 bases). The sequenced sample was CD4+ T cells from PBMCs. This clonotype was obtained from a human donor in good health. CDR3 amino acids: CSVKIGGSNTEAFF. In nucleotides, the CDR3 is TGCAGCGTCAAAATCGGGGGTTCGAACACTGAAGCTTTCTTT.